Each of the 25 T cell receptor beta chains below was sequenced from the same sample in a study of shared clonotypes between healthy human individuals. The assay was immunoSEQ multiplex PCR, and TCRdb's table has in-frame clones only and misses some. The repertoire holds about 2.1 million clones, with just over 90% as singletons. Naive CD8 populations comprised CD45RO-negative cells positively selected for CCR7, excluding terminally differentiated effector memory CD45RA+ cells. Sequenced sample: naive CD8+ T cells from PBMCs. These receptor sequences come from a man younger than 30 in good health. Some clones in this sample may be carry-over from other donors' samples.

This sequence joins TRBV10-2 and TRBJ2-1; D is undetermined. Trimming took off 4 bases at V and 12 bases at J, with 19 bases between the two ends. The length of the CDR3 is 14 residues. Germline CDR1 reads WSHSY; CDR2 reads SAAADI. Here the CDR3 reads CASSVITMLGLQFF. CDR3 DNA sequence: TGCGCCAGCAGTGTAATAACGATGTTGGGATTGCAGTTCTTC.

This clone was found once. The chain recombines TRBV28 with TRBJ2-5; D is perhaps TRBD1 (6 bases). This CDR3 has 14 residues. Trimming took 8 bases from V and 5 from J, leaving 18 bases between them. Germline CDR1 and CDR2: MDHEN and SYDVKM. The DNA of the CDR3 is TGTGCCAGCTCGCCGGCAGGGGTCCAGGAGACCCAGTACTTC. Translating it yields CASSPAGVQETQYF.

This chain joins TRBV4-1 and TRBJ2-7; 10 positions agree with TRBD1. Trimming took 3 bases from V and 7 from J; bases not matched to a gene: 6. Germline V gene lookup returns CDR1 MGHRA and CDR2 YSYEKL. The CDR3 spans 14 residues. CDR3 DNA: TGCGCCAGCAGCCACGGACAGGGGGTGGAAGAGCAGTACTTC. Translated, it gives CASSHGQGVEEQYF.

Note on this clone: The sample has other DNA sequences that encode this CDR3 too. The chain couples TRBV10-3 to TRBJ1-1; TRBD1 matches at 9 bases. The CDR3 contains 15 residues. The V gene end was trimmed by 3 bases and the J gene end by 1 base; junction bases not matched to a gene: 3. Germline V gene sequence: CDR1 ENHRY, CDR2 SYGVKD. This CDR3 is CAISEPGQGNTEAFF. In DNA, the CDR3 is TGTGCCATCAGTGAACCGGGACAGGGGAACACTGAAGCTTTCTTT.

The chain links TRBV11-1 to TRBJ2-7, with 8 bases matching TRBD1. V lost 2 bases and J lost 3; bases outside the gene matches: 6. This CDR3 region has 15 residues. Germline V gene sequence: CDR1 SGHAT, CDR2 FQDESV (reference sequence). CDR3 bases: TGTGCCAGCAGCTTACGGGCAGGGGGCTTCTACGAGCAGTACTTC. Translated, it gives CASSLRAGGFYEQYF.

This sequence joins TRBV7-9 and TRBJ1-2; D possibly corresponds to TRBD1 (6 bases). The V gene lost 6 bases and the J gene lost 4 bases, with 15 bases spanning the gap. Germline CDR1 reads SEHNR; CDR2 reads FQNEAQ (reference sequence). The CDR3 contains 14 residues. In DNA form, the CDR3 reads TGTGCCAGCAGACCACCGACAGGACTCTATGGCTACACCTTC. Its protein product is CASRPPTGLYGYTF. The whole variable domain, filled in from reference TRBV7-9 and TRBJ1-2, reads DTGVSQNPRHKITKRGQNVTFRCDPISEHNRLYWYRQTLGQGPEFLTYFQNEAQLEKSRLLSDRFSAERPKGSFSTLEIQRTEQGDSAMYLCASRPPTGLYGYTFGSGTRLTVV.

CDR3 protein: CASSQKQGTTGELFF. In DNA form, the CDR3 reads TGCGCCAGCAGTCAGAAACAGGGGACCACCGGGGAGCTGTTTTTT. The chain joins TRBV23-1 to TRBJ2-2, with 7 bases that match TRBD1. TRBV23-1 is treated as an ORF (open reading frame) with a function not yet certain. After removal of 3 bases from V and 4 bases from J, the junction contained 5 bases not matched to a gene. The CDR3 length is 15 residues.

The chain links TRBV7-9 to TRBJ1-3; maybe TRBD1 (5 bases). Germline V lookup: CDR1 SEHNR, CDR2 FQNEAQ (reference sequence). V lost 5 bases and J lost 0, with 14 bases in between. The CDR3 totals 16 residues. The CDR3 spells CASSPRDASSGNTIYF. The CDR3 bases are TGTGCCAGCAGCCCCCGGGACGCGAGCTCTGGAAACACCATATATTTT. Together with reference TRBV7-9 and TRBJ1-3, the CDR3 gives the full variable domain: DTGVSQNPRHKITKRGQNVTFRCDPISEHNRLYWYRQTLGQGPEFLTYFQNEAQLEKSRLLSDRFSAERPKGSFSTLEIQRTEQGDSAMYLCASSPRDASSGNTIYFGEGSWLTVV.

In its sample, this clone was seen once. The chain has TRBV13 and TRBJ2-3; no firm D call. V lost 4 bases to trimming and J lost 0 bases, with 14 bases between them. There are 16 residues in the CDR3. Germline CDR1 PRHDT, CDR2 FYEKMQ (reference sequence). CDR3 in amino acids: CASSSRVRSSTDTQYF. The CDR3 nucleotides are TGTGCCAGCAGCTCAAGGGTTCGTTCTAGCACAGATACGCAGTATTTT.

The rearrangement links TRBV2 to TRBJ2-2, with D perhaps being TRBD1 or TRBD2 (5 bases each). The CDR3 runs 17 residues. V was pared by 6 bases and J by 6 bases, with 23 bases between. CDR1 is SNHLY, CDR2 FYNNEI, per germline. The CDR3 protein is CASSSGGALGQPGELFF. CDR3 DNA: TGTGCCAGCAGCTCAGGTGGGGCACTAGGACAACCCGGGGAGCTGTTTTTT.

Points on this clone: This CDR3 is also generated by other DNA sequences in the sample. The chain combines TRBV30 with TRBJ2-7; D may be TRBD2 (5 bases). From germline, CDR1 is GTSNPN and CDR2 SVGIG (reference sequence). The ends were cut back, 0 bases at V and 4 bases at J, with 7 bases in the middle. The CDR3 runs to 12 residues. In DNA, the CDR3 is TGTGCCTGGAGTGTACGGGGTTACGAGCAGTACTTC. Translating gives CAWSVRGYEQYF.

The chain employs TRBV27 and TRBJ2-1, with a weak D call TRBD2 (7 bases). V lost 3 bases and J lost 10, with 10 bases in between. Germline CDR1 is MNHEY and CDR2 is SMNVEV (reference sequence). The CDR3 contains 12 residues. The CDR3, as DNA: TGTGCCAGCAGTTTGGGGAGGGGGGAGCAGTTCTTC. Amino acids: CASSLGRGEQFF.

The table lists this clone with a few counts. Other DNA sequences in this specimen translate into the identical CDR3. The chain carries TRBV9 and TRBJ1-5; no clear D gene. CDR3 size: 14 residues. The V gene lost 3 bases and the J gene lost 0 bases, with 7 bases spanning the gap. The germline V gene encodes CDR1 SGDLS and CDR2 YYNGEE. Here the CDR3 reads CASSAGDSNQPQHF. DNA for the CDR3: TGTGCCAGCAGCGCTGGGGATAGCAATCAGCCCCAGCATTTT.

This clone was seen just once. Written as DNA, the CDR3 is TGTGCCAGCAGCTTCCGGGAAATGGGGCCCGTTGAGCAGTTCTTC. Its protein is CASSFREMGPVEQFF. This chain connects TRBV7-6 to TRBJ2-1; possibly TRBD1 or TRBD2 for D (5 bases each). Germline values: CDR1 SGHVS, CDR2 FNYEAQ. The CDR3 totals 15 residues. V was shortened by 3 bases and J by 9 bases, with 18 bases between the two germline ends.

The V call is TRBV7-9, the J call TRBJ1-1; D is uncertain. The V gene lost 2 bases and the J gene lost 1 base, with 11 bases spanning the gap. The germline V gene has CDR1 SEHNR and CDR2 FQNEAQ (reference sequence). CDR3 size: 15 residues. The CDR3 nucleotides are TGTGCCAGCAGCTTAAGGGAGACCGAGAACACTGAAGCTTTCTTT. Translation: CASSLRETENTEAFF.

The genes are TRBV5-1 and TRBJ2-3; possibly TRBD2 for D (5 bases). The CDR3 spans 15 residues. V was shortened by 4 bases and J by 0 bases, with 12 bases between the two germline ends. The V gene's germline CDR1 is SGHRS and CDR2 YFSETQ. The CDR3 bases are TGCGCCAGCAGCGAGGACTCCCTTAGCACAGATACGCAGTATTTT. Translation gives CASSEDSLSTDTQYF.

V and J are TRBV6-5 and TRBJ2-7; D is perhaps TRBD2 (6 bases). This CDR3 region has 15 residues. The V end lost 0 bases, the J end lost 2 bases, and 11 bases lay between the germline ends. Germline CDR1 MNHEY, CDR2 SVGAGI. The CDR3 DNA reads as TGTGCCAGCAGTTACTCTGGCTGGGGGGCCTACGAGCAGTACTTC. This codes for CASSYSGWGAYEQYF.

The chain recombines TRBV28 with TRBJ2-3, with 8 bases matching TRBD2. V dropped 4 bases and J dropped 0; count of bases not matched to a gene: 0. The germline CDR1 and CDR2 sequences are MDHEN and SYDVKM. The CDR3 covers 14 residues. CDR3 protein: CASSSSGSTDTQYF. The CDR3 DNA reads TGTGCCAGCAGTTCTAGCGGGAGCACAGATACGCAGTATTTT.

The V call is TRBV27, the J call TRBJ2-7, with no clear D. Germline CDR1 reads MNHEY; CDR2 reads SMNVEV (reference sequence). The V gene lost 2 bases and the J gene lost 6 bases, with 20 bases spanning the gap. There are 16 residues in the CDR3. The CDR3: CASSLLRPATSGEQYF. Here the CDR3 DNA reads TGTGCCAGCAGTTTACTCCGTCCCGCTACGTCTGGCGAGCAGTACTTC.

The rearrangement joins TRBV5-4 to TRBJ1-1; D ambiguous. Germline V lookup: CDR1 SGHNT, CDR2 YYREEE (reference sequence). Trimming took off 1 base at V and 1 base at J, with 5 bases between the two ends. There are 13 residues in the CDR3. The DNA of the CDR3 is TGTGCCAGCAGCTTGTGGCAGAACACTGAAGCTTTCTTT. It is translated as CASSLWQNTEAFF.

The chain uses TRBV28 and TRBJ1-5; 8 bases map to TRBD1. V dropped 2 bases and J dropped 8; count of bases not matched to a gene: 5. The V gene's germline CDR1 is MDHEN and CDR2 SYDVKM. CDR3 length: 14 amino acids. This chain's CDR3 is CASSLDRGREPQHF. The DNA of the CDR3 is TGTGCCAGCAGTTTAGACAGGGGACGTGAGCCCCAGCATTTT.

This chain joins TRBV28 and TRBJ1-5; D is uncertain. Germline V gene data show CDR1 as MDHEN and CDR2 as SYDVKM. CDR3 size: 14 residues. Trimming cost V 6 bases and J 6 bases, with 15 bases left between them. The DNA of the CDR3 is TGTGCCAGCAGCCGATGGACGAGATCTCAGCCCCAGCATTTT. Residues: CASSRWTRSQPQHF.

The rearrangement joins TRBV9 to TRBJ1-2; D gene unclear. Trimming stripped 0 bases from V and 1 base from J, with 13 bases between. This CDR3 region has 16 residues. Germline V gives CDR1 SGDLS, CDR2 YYNGEE. CDR3 loop: CASSVDVHQSNYGYTF. CDR3 coding DNA: TGTGCCAGCAGCGTAGACGTCCATCAGAGTAACTATGGCTACACCTTC. Based on the CDR3 plus reference TRBV9 and TRBJ1-2, the full variable domain is DSGVTQTPKHLITATGQRVTLRCSPRSGDLSVYWYQQSLDQGLQFLIQYYNGEERAKGNILERFSAQQFPDLHSELNLSSLELGDSALYFCASSVDVHQSNYGYTFGSGTRLTVV.

The rearrangement links TRBV7-2 to TRBJ1-2, with D maybe TRBD1 (6 bases). Trimming took off 5 bases at V and 8 bases at J, with 15 bases between the two ends. The CDR3 has 13 amino acids. Germline CDR1 reads SGHTA; CDR2 reads FQGNSA. The CDR3 here is CASSLTGTPGYTF. In nucleotides, the CDR3 is TGTGCCAGCAGCCTTACAGGGACTCCGGGCTACACCTTC.

The chain joins TRBV28 to TRBJ2-7, with TRBD1 matching 8 bases. This CDR3 is 15 amino acids long. Germline loops: CDR1 MDHEN, CDR2 SYDVKM. J lost 0 bases, V lost 3 bases, and 4 bases had no gene match. CDR3 amino acids: CASSLNRGYSYEQYF. The DNA for the CDR3 is TGTGCCAGCAGTTTGAACAGGGGGTACTCCTACGAGCAGTACTTC.